One sample yielded the 5 T cell receptor beta chains listed below, sequenced in a study of T cells in Graves' hyperthyroidism and ophthalmopathy. It was RNA transcripts that yielded the amplified TCR beta CDR3 regions. HTBI primers were employed in a first-round RT-PCR of the TCR CDR3. TCRdb re-analysed the multiplex PCR reads in MiXCR, keeping a single row per CDR3 protein. The sample holds a few hundred thousand distinct CDR3 sequences, roughly 20% seen once. The sample was blood. The receptors come from a man between 18 and 35 years old with Graves' hyperthyroidism.

The chain carries TRBV2 and TRBJ2-7, with D perhaps assigned TRBD1 or TRBD2 (6 bases each). CDR1 is SNHLY and CDR2 is FYNNEI in the germline V gene. With 6 bases removed from V and 6 bases from J, the gap between germline ends came to 24 bases. CDR3 length: 16 amino acids. CDR3 amino acids: CASRRRGDKVFGEQYF. DNA for the CDR3: TGTGCCAGCAGGAGGAGGGGGGACAAGGTATTCGGCGAGCAGTACTTC. The entire variable domain, with the rest obtained from reference TRBV2 and TRBJ2-7, is as follows: EPEVTQTPSHQVTQMGQEVILRCVPISNHLYFYWYRQILGQKVEFLVSFYNNEISEKSEIFDDQFSVERPDGSNFTLKIRSTKLEDSAMYFCASRRRGDKVFGEQYFGPGTRLTVT.

There are a few counts of this clonotype. This chain's CDR3 is CASSLVRGIETQYF. The DNA of the CDR3 is TGTGCCAGCAGCTTGGTCAGGGGCATTGAGACCCAGTACTTC. The gene calls are TRBV5-5 and TRBJ2-5, with D possibly being TRBD1 (6 bases). Trimming removed 0 bases at V and 5 bases at J, with 11 bases between. CDR3 length: 14 residues. The V gene's germline CDR1 is SGHKS and CDR2 YYEKEE (reference sequence).

The CDR3 loop reads CASKAGRMNTEAFF. As DNA, the CDR3 is TGTGCCAGCAAGGCGGGGCGCATGAACACTGAAGCTTTCTTT. The chain joins TRBV2 to TRBJ1-1, with D maybe TRBD1 (5 bases). This CDR3 region has 14 residues. V dropped 7 bases and J dropped 0 bases, with 12 bases sitting between them. Germline V gene data show CDR1 as SNHLY and CDR2 as FYNNEI.

This clonotype was counted at least ten times. The V gene is TRBV6-2 or TRBV6-3, the J gene TRBJ1-5; a weak D match, TRBD1 (6 bases). There are 15 residues in the CDR3. V was pared by 2 bases and J by 4 bases, with 12 bases between. Germline CDR1 MNHEY, CDR2 SVGEGT. CDR3 nucleotides: TGTGCCAGCAGTTACGGGGGCTTAGGTAATCAGCCCCAGCATTTT. This sequence encodes CASSYGGLGNQPQHF.

This chain connects TRBV24-1 to TRBJ1-1, with D unresolved. V gave up 2 bases and J gave up 5 bases, with 8 bases separating them. This CDR3 comprises 13 residues. Germline loops: CDR1 KGHDR, CDR2 SFDVKD. This chain's CDR3 is CATSDSRVTEAFF. CDR3 DNA sequence: TGTGCCACCAGTGATTCAAGGGTAACTGAAGCTTTCTTT.